The TCR beta chain under discussion was sequenced for a study of blood T cell repertoires in COVID-19. Clones were read by immunoSEQ multiplex PCR, and TCRdb kept only the in-frame ones, dropping some. The sample shows around 91,000 clones, approximately 85% of them seen only once. The V segment lost 4 bases and the J segment 7 bases; nucleotides outside the gene matches: 6. Germline CDR1 reads MNHEY; CDR2 reads SMNVEV (reference sequence). This CDR3 region has 14 residues. The TCR comes from a human donor in a cohort sampled during active COVID-19. The genes are TRBV27 and TRBJ2-1, with 8 bases aligning to TRBD2. Material: peripheral blood. CDR3 sequence reads: CASSSRLAWNEQFF. CDR3 sequence (DNA): TGTGCCAGCAGTTCCCGACTAGCGTGGAATGAGCAGTTCTTC.